This TCR beta chain was identified during a study of T cells after yellow fever vaccination. Study-level findings and limits: Although most clonotypes did not, a small share appeared in both CD4 and CD8 compartments. Booster samples showed a return of most primary-vaccination clones (approximately 96% CD4, around 85% CD8).

V lost 8 bases, J lost 6 bases, and 6 bases stayed unmatched. CDR3 size: 14 residues. Germline CDR1 and CDR2: SGHTA and FQGNSA. Production of TCR cDNA was by 5'RACE template switching, which also added a universal primer site and UMIs. MiXCR, run by TCRdb on the 5' RACE reads, gives a single entry per CDR3 protein. The table records some 320,000 distinct CDR3 sequences, 4% to 5.5% of them present only once. With respect to this clonotype: The antigen is unknown.

Sample: PBMCs, taken 15 days after the yellow fever booster vaccination. The receptor comes from a man in his late teens or twenties who received the YFV17D yellow fever vaccine. The chain carries TRBV7-2 and TRBJ2-1; the match to TRBD2 covers 11 bases. The CDR3 DNA reads TGTGCCAGCCAACTAGCGGGGGCCCTCAATGAGCAGTTCTTC. It translates to CASQLAGALNEQFF.